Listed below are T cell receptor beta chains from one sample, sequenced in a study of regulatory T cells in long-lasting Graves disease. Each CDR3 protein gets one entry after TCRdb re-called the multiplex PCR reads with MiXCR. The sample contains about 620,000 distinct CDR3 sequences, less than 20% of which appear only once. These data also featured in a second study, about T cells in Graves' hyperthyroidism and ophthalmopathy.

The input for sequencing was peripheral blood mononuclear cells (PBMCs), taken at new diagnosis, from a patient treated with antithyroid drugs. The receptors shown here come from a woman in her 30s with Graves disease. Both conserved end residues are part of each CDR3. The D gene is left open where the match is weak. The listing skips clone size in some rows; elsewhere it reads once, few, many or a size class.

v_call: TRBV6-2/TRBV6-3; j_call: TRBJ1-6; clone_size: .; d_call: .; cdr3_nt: TGTGCCAGCAGAGTGGACTTCAATTCACCCCTCCACTTT; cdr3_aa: CASRVDFNSPLHF
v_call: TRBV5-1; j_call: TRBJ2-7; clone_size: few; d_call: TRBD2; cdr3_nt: TGCGCCAGCAGCTCTGTTGCTAGCGGGACCGGAACCTACGAGCAGTACTTC; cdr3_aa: CASSSVASGTGTYEQYF
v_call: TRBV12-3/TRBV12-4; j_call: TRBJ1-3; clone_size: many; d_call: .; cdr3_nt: TGTGCCAGCAGTCCGGACGATATGAAGAACACCATATATTTT; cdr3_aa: CASSPDDMKNTIYF
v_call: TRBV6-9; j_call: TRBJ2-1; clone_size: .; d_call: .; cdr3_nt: TGTGCCAGCAGTTATACGACTCTATACAATGAGCAGTTCTTC; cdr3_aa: CASSYTTLYNEQFF
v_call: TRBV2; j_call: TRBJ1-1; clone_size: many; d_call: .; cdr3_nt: TGTGCCAGCGGAACAGGCTCGGCCGGCGCTTTCTTT; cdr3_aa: CASGTGSAGAFF
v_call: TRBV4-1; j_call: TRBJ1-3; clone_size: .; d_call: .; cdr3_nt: TGCGCCAGCAGCCTAGGCGGAAGGGGGATAAGGCTTGGAAACACCATATATTTT; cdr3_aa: CASSLGGRGIRLGNTIYF
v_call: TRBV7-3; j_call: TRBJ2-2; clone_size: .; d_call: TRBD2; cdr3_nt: TGTGCCAGCAGCTTAGGGCTAGCGGGAGCCGGGGAGCTGTTTTTT; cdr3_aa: CASSLGLAGAGELFF
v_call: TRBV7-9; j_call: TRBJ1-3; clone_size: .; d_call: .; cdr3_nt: TGTGCCAGCAGCCCGGGGACAAACTCTGGAAACACCATATATTTT; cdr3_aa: CASSPGTNSGNTIYF
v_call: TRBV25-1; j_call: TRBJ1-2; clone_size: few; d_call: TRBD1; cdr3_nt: TGTGCCAGCAAAAAAACCGGGACAGGGTTCAGTGGCTACACCTTC; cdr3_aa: CASKKTGTGFSGYTF
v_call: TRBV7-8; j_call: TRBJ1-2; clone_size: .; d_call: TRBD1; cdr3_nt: TGTGCCAGCAGCTTATCCTCACAGGGGCATGGCTACACCTTC; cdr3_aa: CASSLSSQGHGYTF
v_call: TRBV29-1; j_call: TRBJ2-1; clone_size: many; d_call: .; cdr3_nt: TGCAGCGTTAATCCCGGGACCACTACCAATGAGCAGTTCTTC; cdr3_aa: CSVNPGTTTNEQFF
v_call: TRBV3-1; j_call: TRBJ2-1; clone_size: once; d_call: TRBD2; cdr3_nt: TGTGCCAGCAGCCAAGGGTGGCGGGAGGGCCTGGATGAGCAGTCCTTC; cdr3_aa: CASSQGWREGLDEQSF
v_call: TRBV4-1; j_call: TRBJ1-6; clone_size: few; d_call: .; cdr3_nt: TGCGCCAGCAGCCAAGATTCAGGGACTTCACCCCTCCACTTT; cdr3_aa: CASSQDSGTSPLHF
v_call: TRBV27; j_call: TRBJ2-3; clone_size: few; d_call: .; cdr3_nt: TGTGCCAGCAGTGTTACAGGAGCCCCTAGCACAGATACGCAGTATTTT; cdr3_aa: CASSVTGAPSTDTQYF
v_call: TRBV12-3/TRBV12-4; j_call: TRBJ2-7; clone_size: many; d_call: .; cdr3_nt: TGTGCCAGCAGTTTTGCGGAGACCTACGAGCAGTACTTC; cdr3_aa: CASSFAETYEQYF
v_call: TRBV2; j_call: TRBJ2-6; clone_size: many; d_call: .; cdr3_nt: TGTGCCAGCAGTGCGGGGTCAGGGGCCAACGTCCTGACTTTC; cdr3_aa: CASSAGSGANVLTF
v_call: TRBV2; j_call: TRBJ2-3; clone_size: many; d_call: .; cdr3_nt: TGTGCCAGCAGTGAGGCGGGGATCACAGATACGCAGTATTTT; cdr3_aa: CASSEAGITDTQYF
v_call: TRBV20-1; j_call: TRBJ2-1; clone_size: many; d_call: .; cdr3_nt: TGCAGTGCTAGAGTTCTGCGGATCCCAAGGGGTGAGCAGTTCTTC; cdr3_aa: CSARVLRIPRGEQFF
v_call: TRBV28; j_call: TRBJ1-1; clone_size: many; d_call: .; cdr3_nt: TGTGCCAGCAGGAGGAGGGGGACTGAAGCTTTCTTT; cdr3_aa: CASRRRGTEAFF
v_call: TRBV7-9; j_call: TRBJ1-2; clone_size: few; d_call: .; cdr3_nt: TGTGCCAGCAGCCAACCCCAGGGGAATGGCTACACCTTC; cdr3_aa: CASSQPQGNGYTF
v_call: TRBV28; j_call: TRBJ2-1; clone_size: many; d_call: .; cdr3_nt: TGTGCCAGCAGTTTACCGGGACTGACCTACAATGAGCAGTTCTTC; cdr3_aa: CASSLPGLTYNEQFF
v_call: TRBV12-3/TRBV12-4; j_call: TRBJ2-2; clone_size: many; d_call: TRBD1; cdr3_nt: TGTGCCAGCAGTTTATGGACAGGGATAAACACCGGGGAGCTGTTTTTT; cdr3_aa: CASSLWTGINTGELFF
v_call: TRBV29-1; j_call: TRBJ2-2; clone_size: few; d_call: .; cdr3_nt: TGCAGCGTGGCCCCCGGGACACTCACCGGGGAGCTGTTTTTT; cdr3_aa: CSVAPGTLTGELFF
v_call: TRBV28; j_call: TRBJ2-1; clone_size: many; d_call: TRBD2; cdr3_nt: TGTGCCAGCAGAGGTCTAGCGGGAAACAATGAGCAGTTCTTC; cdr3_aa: CASRGLAGNNEQFF
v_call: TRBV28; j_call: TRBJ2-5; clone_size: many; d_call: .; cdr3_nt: TGTGCCAGCAGTTTGGGGGGGGCGCTAGGAGAGACCCAGTACTTC; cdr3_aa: CASSLGGALGETQYF
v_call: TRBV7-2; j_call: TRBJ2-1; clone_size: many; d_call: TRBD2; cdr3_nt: TGTGCCAGCAGCCCGGGGACTAGTAGGAATGAGCAGTTCTTC; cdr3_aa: CASSPGTSRNEQFF
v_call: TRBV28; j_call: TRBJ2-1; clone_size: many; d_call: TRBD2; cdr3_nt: TGTGCCAGCAAGACTAGCGCCTACAATGAGCAGTTCTTC; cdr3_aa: CASKTSAYNEQFF
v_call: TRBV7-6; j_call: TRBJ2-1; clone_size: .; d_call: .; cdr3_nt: TGTGCCAGCAGCTGGTACTATAAGCAGTTCTTC; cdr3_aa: CASSWYYKQFF
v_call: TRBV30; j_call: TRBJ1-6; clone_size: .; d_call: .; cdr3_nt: TGTGCCTGGAGGGACCATGGGGGGTCACCCCTCCACTTT; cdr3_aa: CAWRDHGGSPLHF
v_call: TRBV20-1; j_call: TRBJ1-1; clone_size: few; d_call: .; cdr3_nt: TGCAGTGCTAGAGACCCATCGACAGAAAACACTGAAGCTTTCTTT; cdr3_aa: CSARDPSTENTEAFF
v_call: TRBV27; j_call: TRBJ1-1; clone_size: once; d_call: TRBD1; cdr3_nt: TGTGCCAGCAGTTTATCGATTTCCTGGACAGGGGGGACTGAAGCTTTCTTT; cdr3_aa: CASSLSISWTGGTEAFF
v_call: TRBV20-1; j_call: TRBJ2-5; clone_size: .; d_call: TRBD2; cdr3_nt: TGCAGTGCTTCACCCCGAGGGGGGACTAGCGGGAGGGTAGGGGAGACCCAGTACTTC; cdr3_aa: CSASPRGGTSGRVGETQYF
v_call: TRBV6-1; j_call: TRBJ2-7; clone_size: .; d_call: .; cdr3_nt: TGTGCCAGCAGTGAATCGGTACGGCTCTACGAGCAGTACTTC; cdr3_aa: CASSESVRLYEQYF
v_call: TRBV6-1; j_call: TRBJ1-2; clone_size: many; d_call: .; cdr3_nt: TGTGCCAGCAGTGAAGGCAGGGTGAGGCTCTATGGCTACACCTTC; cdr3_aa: CASSEGRVRLYGYTF
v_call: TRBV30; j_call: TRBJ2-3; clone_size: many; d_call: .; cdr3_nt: TGTGCCTGGAGTCGAGGACTCACAGATACGCAGTATTTT; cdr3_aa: CAWSRGLTDTQYF
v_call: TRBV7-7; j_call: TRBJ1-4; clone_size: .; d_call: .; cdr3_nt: TGTGCTAGCAGCTTCGAGGGCCTCAATGAAAAACTGTTTTTT; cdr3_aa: CASSFEGLNEKLFF
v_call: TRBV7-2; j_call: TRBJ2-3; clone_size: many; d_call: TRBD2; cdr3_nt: TGTGCCAGCAGCTTAAGACTAGGCGCGGGAGGGATTAGCACAGATACGCAGTATTTT; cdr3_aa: CASSLRLGAGGISTDTQYF
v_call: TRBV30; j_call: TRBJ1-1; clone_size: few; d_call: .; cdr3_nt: TGTGCCTGGAGTCAGGGGCAGGGGGCTTTCTTT; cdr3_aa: CAWSQGQGAFF
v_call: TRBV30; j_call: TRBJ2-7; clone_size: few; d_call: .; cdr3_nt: TGTGCCTGGAGGGGACAAGGTGAGCGACAGTACTTC; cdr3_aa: CAWRGQGERQYF
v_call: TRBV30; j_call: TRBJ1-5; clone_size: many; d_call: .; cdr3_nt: TGTGCCTGGAGCGACTTCTATAGCAATCAGCCCCAGCATTTT; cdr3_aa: CAWSDFYSNQPQHF
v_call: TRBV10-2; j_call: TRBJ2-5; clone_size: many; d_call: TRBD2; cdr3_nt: TGCGCCAGCAGGGGACTAGCGGTTCCCCAAGAGACCCAGTACTTC; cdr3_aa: CASRGLAVPQETQYF
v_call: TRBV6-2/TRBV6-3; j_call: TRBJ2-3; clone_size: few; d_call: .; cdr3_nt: TGTGCCAGCAGTTACTCGAAGGTGGGGTGGCTTGGCACAGATACGCAGTATTTT; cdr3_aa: CASSYSKVGWLGTDTQYF
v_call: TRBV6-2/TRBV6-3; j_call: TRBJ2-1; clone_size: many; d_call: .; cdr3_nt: TGTGCCAGCAGTTCTCGGGACAATGAGCAGTTCTTC; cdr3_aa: CASSSRDNEQFF